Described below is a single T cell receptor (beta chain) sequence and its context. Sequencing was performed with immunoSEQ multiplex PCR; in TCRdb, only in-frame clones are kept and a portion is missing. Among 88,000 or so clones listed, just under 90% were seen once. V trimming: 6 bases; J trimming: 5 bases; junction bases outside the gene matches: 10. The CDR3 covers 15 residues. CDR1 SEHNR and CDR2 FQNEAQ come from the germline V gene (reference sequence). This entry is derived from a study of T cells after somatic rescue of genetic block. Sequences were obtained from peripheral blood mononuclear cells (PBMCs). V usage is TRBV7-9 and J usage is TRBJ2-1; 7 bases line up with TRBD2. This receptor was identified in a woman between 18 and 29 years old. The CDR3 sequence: CASRATRSGDNEQFF. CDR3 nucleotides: TGTGCCAGCAGGGCTACCCGGAGCGGGGACAATGAGCAGTTCTTC.